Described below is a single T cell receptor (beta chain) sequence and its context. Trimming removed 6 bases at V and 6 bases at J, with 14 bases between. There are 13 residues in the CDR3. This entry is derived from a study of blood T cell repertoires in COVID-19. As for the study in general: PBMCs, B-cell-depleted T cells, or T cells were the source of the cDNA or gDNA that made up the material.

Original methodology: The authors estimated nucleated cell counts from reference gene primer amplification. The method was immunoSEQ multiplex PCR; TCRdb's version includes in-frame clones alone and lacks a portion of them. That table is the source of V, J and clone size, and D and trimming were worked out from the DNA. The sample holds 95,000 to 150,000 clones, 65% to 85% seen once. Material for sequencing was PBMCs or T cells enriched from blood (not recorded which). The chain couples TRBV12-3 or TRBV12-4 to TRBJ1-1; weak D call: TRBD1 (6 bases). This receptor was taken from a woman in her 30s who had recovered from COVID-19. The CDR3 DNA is TGTGCCAGCAGGGAACAGGGTAGTTCTGAAGCTTTCTTT. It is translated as CASREQGSSEAFF.